The 21 T cell receptor beta chains in this list originate from one sample, sequenced in a study of blood T cell repertoires in COVID-19. Some clones are missing from TCRdb's copy, which holds only in-frame ones; the method was immunoSEQ multiplex PCR. Among about 240,000 clones listed, roughly 89% were seen once. The sample taken for sequencing was PBMCs or T cells enriched from blood (not recorded which). These receptor sequences come from a woman in her 30s who had recovered from COVID-19.

The chain is built from TRBV5-1 and TRBJ2-1; 7 bases agree with TRBD2. The V gene end was trimmed by 0 bases and the J gene end by 2 bases; junction bases not matched to a gene: 5. CDR1 and CDR2 from the germline V gene are SGHRS and YFSETQ. The CDR3 is made up of 16 amino acids. The CDR3 DNA is TGCGCCAGCAGCTTGGGGGGCGGGAGTACCTACAATGAGCAGTTCTTC. Translating gives CASSLGGGSTYNEQFF. The complete variable domain, with remaining parts taken from reference TRBV5-1 and TRBJ2-1, reads KAGVTQTPRYLIKTRGQQVTLSCSPISGHRSVSWYQQTPGQGLQFLFEYFSETQRNKGNFPGRFSGRQFSNSRSEMNVSTLELGDSALYLCASSLGGGSTYNEQFFGPGTRLTVL.

This clone was seen just once. This CDR3 reads CASQTGASFSEQFF. DNA of the CDR3: TGTGCCAGCCAAACAGGGGCATCTTTCAGTGAGCAGTTCTTC. The chain uses TRBV28 and TRBJ2-1, with 7 bases that match TRBD1. The germline gives CDR1 MDHEN, CDR2 SYDVKM. CDR3 size: 14 residues. Unmatched junction bases numbered 13, after V lost 8 bases and J lost 9 bases.

This rearrangement joins TRBV7-2 to TRBJ1-6, with TRBD1 matching 11 bases. This CDR3 contains 17 residues. The germline V gene encodes CDR1 SGHTA and CDR2 FQGNSA. Germline trimming cut 1 base from V and 10 bases from J; bases unmatched to any gene: 9. CDR3 DNA: TGTGCCAGCAGCTTAGGTTTCGCCGGGACAGGGGGATCACCCCTCCACTTT. Protein product: CASSLGFAGTGGSPLHF.

The genes are TRBV19 and TRBJ1-5; 8 bases are a match to TRBD1. The CDR3 sequence is 14 residues long. The germline V gene has CDR1 LNHDA and CDR2 SQIVND (reference sequence). J gave up 7 bases and V 4 bases, and 6 bases lay outside the gene matches. DNA for the CDR3: TGTGCCAGTAGTAGTACAGGGGGATGGCAGCCCCAGCATTTT. It codes for CASSSTGGWQPQHF.

CDR3 region: CAFKRTVNYGYTF. For the CDR3, the DNA is TGTGCCTTTAAGAGGACAGTGAACTATGGCTACACCTTC. J is TRBJ1-2 and V is TRBV30, with D tentatively TRBD1 (6 bases). Germline CDR1 and CDR2: GTSNPN and SVGIG (reference sequence). The CDR3 is 13 residues long. Trimming removed 7 bases from V and 2 bases from J, with 14 bases in between.

V gene TRBV9 combines with J gene TRBJ1-1; D ambiguous. CDR1 and CDR2 (germline): SGDLS, YYNGEE. This CDR3 comprises 13 residues. V dropped 3 bases and J dropped 9 bases, with 15 bases sitting between them. The CDR3 region is CASSAPENGKAFF. The CDR3 region has the DNA TGTGCCAGCAGCGCGCCCGAAAATGGCAAAGCTTTCTTT.

This sequence joins TRBV7-2 and TRBJ1-5; a possible D gene is TRBD1 (5 bases). With 5 bases removed from V and 7 bases from J, the gap between germline ends came to 18 bases. This CDR3 has 15 amino acids. From germline, CDR1 is SGHTA and CDR2 FQGNSA. The CDR3 nucleotides are TGTGCCAGCAGCCCGGAGGGGTTTTTGGGGCAGCCCCAGCATTTT. It is translated as CASSPEGFLGQPQHF.

The chain combines TRBV7-4 with TRBJ2-3; 7 bases are shared with TRBD2. The CDR3 consists of 13 residues. The V segment lost 5 bases and the J segment 14 bases; nucleotides outside the gene matches: 13. Germline V lookup: CDR1 SGHVT, CDR2 SQSDAQ. This chain's CDR3 is CASSASAGEGWYF. The CDR3 nucleotides are TGTGCCAGCAGCGCCAGTGCGGGAGAGGGATGGTATTTT.

V gene TRBV5-4 combines with J gene TRBJ2-7; TRBD2 agrees at 13 bases. CDR1 is SGHNT and CDR2 is YYREEE in the germline V gene (reference sequence). Trimming removed 5 bases from V and 2 bases from J; junction bases left unmatched: 7. This CDR3 contains 16 residues. The chain's CDR3 is CASRAGTSGIAYEQYF. The CDR3 DNA reads TGTGCCAGCAGAGCCGGGACTAGCGGGATAGCCTACGAGCAGTACTTC. Full variable domain (rest looked up from reference TRBV5-4 and TRBJ2-7): ETGVTQSPTHLIKTRGQQVTLRCSSQSGHNTVSWYQQALGQGPQFIFQYYREEENGRGNFPPRFSGLQFPNYSSELNVNALELDDSALYLCASRAGTSGIAYEQYFGPGTRLTVT.

The rearrangement joins TRBV5-4 to TRBJ2-7; 7 nucleotides agree with TRBD1. Germline V gene lookup returns CDR1 SGHNT and CDR2 YYREEE (reference sequence). Trimming took 2 bases from V and 6 from J; bases not matched to a gene: 8. This CDR3 has 14 amino acids. CDR3 amino acids: CASSFLQGIGEQYF. CDR3 coding DNA: TGTGCCAGCAGCTTCCTACAGGGGATTGGCGAGCAGTACTTC.

As concerns this clone: Other nucleotide sequences in the sample specify the same CDR3. The rearrangement uses TRBV14 and TRBJ1-2; no clear D gene. Trimming stripped 1 base from V and 8 bases from J, with 11 bases between. The germline V gene encodes CDR1 SGHDN and CDR2 FVKESK. There are 13 residues in the CDR3. This chain's CDR3 is CASSQGQTVGYTF. The CDR3, as DNA: TGTGCCAGCAGCCAAGGACAAACGGTGGGCTACACCTTC.

The chain carries TRBV27 and TRBJ1-2; D is possibly TRBD1 (5 bases). The CDR3 runs to 15 residues. Germline V gene data show CDR1 as MNHEY and CDR2 as SMNVEV (reference sequence). Trimming removed 1 base at V and 4 bases at J, with 13 bases between. The CDR3 nucleotides are TGTGCCAGCAGTTTATATGGGGCTATGGGCTATGGCTACACCTTC. Protein sequence: CASSLYGAMGYGYTF.

The V and J genes are TRBV7-6 and TRBJ1-4; the match to TRBD1 covers 8 bases. Germline CDR1 and CDR2: SGHVS and FNYEAQ. The CDR3 has 14 amino acids. V trimming: 4 bases; J trimming: 10 bases; junction bases outside the gene matches: 8. Here the CDR3 reads CASSSDRGGGKLFF. The CDR3 nucleotides are TGTGCCAGCAGCTCAGACAGGGGTGGAGGAAAACTGTTTTTT. The whole variable domain, filled in from reference TRBV7-6 and TRBJ1-4, reads GAGVSQSPRYKVTKRGQDVALRCDPISGHVSLYWYRQALGQGPEFLTYFNYEAQQDKSGLPNDRFSAERPEGSISTLTIQRTEQRDSAMYRCASSSDRGGGKLFFGSGTQLSVL.

This clone was counted once. The chain combines TRBV6-5 with TRBJ1-1, with a tentative D call TRBD1 (5 bases). Per the germline V gene, CDR1 is MNHEY and CDR2 is SVGAGI. V gave up 0 bases and J gave up 1 base, with 9 bases separating them. The CDR3 runs to 15 residues. The CDR3, as DNA: TGTGCCAGCAGTTACTCTTACAGGACGAACACTGAAGCTTTCTTT. This sequence encodes CASSYSYRTNTEAFF.

V gene TRBV29-1 combines with J gene TRBJ2-6; D is undetermined. This CDR3 has 14 residues. The ends were cut back, 4 bases at V and 0 bases at J, with 7 bases in the middle. In germline, CDR1 is SQVTM, CDR2 ANQGSEA. The CDR3: CSVARVSGANVLTF. Written as DNA, the CDR3 is TGCAGCGTTGCCCGGGTCTCTGGGGCCAACGTCCTGACTTTC.

This sequence joins TRBV27 and TRBJ1-1, with unresolved D. The V end was cut by 5 bases, the J end by 0 bases, with 10 bases between. The CDR3 has 14 amino acids. Germline CDR1 and CDR2: MNHEY and SMNVEV (reference sequence). CDR3 nucleotide sequence: TGTGCCAGCAGTGAGGCCTTCATGAACACTGAAGCTTTCTTT. Amino acids: CASSEAFMNTEAFF.

The V gene is TRBV3-1 (or the pseudogene TRBV3-2), the J gene TRBJ1-3, with D perhaps matching TRBD1 (5 bases). The CDR3 extends over 13 amino acids. V was pared by 3 bases and J by 2 bases, with 5 bases between. The germline V gene encodes CDR1 LGHDT and CDR2 YNNKEL (reference sequence). As DNA, the CDR3 is TGTGCCAGCAGCCAGGACACTGGAAACACCATATATTTT. Translated, it gives CASSQDTGNTIYF.

The V gene is TRBV18, the J gene TRBJ2-3; TRBD1 might be the D (5 bases). Trimming removed 4 bases from V and 6 bases from J, with 14 bases in between. The CDR3 runs to 14 residues. CDR1 and CDR2 from the germline V gene are KGHSH and LQKENI. The CDR3 region has the DNA TGTGCCAGCTCACAGGGATTCAGGGCCGATACGCAGTATTTT. As protein: CASSQGFRADTQYF.

V is TRBV3-1 (or the pseudogene TRBV3-2) and J is TRBJ2-1; 14 nucleotides align to TRBD2. The junction had 2 bases not matched to a gene; V was cut back by 1 base and J by 6 bases. The V gene's germline CDR1 is LGHDT and CDR2 YNNKEL (reference sequence). This CDR3 spans 16 amino acids. CDR3 coding DNA: TGTGCCAGCAGCCAAGCCGGGACTAGCGGGAGCAATGAGCAGTTCTTC. Its translation: CASSQAGTSGSNEQFF.

V is TRBV7-2 and J is TRBJ1-5; a possible D gene is TRBD1 (6 bases). This CDR3 comprises 15 residues. Per germline, CDR1 SGHTA and CDR2 FQGNSA. V was shortened by 2 bases and J by 6 bases, with 14 bases between the two germline ends. The DNA of the CDR3 is TGTGCCAGCAGCTTATACGGGGGGGCTGGTCAGCCCCAGCATTTT. This translates into CASSLYGGAGQPQHF.

The genes are TRBV19 and TRBJ2-1; D possibly corresponds to TRBD2 (5 bases). Germline V gene lookup returns CDR1 LNHDA and CDR2 SQIVND (reference sequence). Trimming removed 11 bases at V and 4 bases at J, with 15 bases between. The CDR3 length is 13 residues. The CDR3 DNA is TGTGCCTCTACGGCCCAGCGGTACAATGAGCAGTTCTTC. Translated: CASTAQRYNEQFF.